This T cell receptor (beta chain) was captured in a study of regulatory T cells in long-lasting Graves disease. Construction of TCR beta libraries relied on iRepertoire HTBI primers and on Arm-PCR targeting CDR3 regions. TCRdb redid the calling of the multiplex PCR reads with MiXCR, one entry per CDR3 protein. The sample contains a few hundred thousand distinct CDR3 sequences, roughly 13% of which appear only once. Specified time point: newly diagnosed GD, antithyroid drugs for less than 3 months. Making the TCR library involved RNA that had been extracted from PBMCs. Per the germline V gene, CDR1 is MNHNS and CDR2 is SASEGT. V lost 4 bases and J 8 bases, leaving 20 bases between the germline ends. The CDR3 is 15 amino acids. This clonotype came up many times. These sequences were also reported in another study, on T cells in Graves' hyperthyroidism and ophthalmopathy. That publication notes: Thyroid ultrasound, orbital computed tomography, clinical symptoms, and serum thyroxine and TRAb underpinned diagnoses.

This chain uses TRBV6-1 with TRBJ2-5; D perhaps matches TRBD1 (6 bases). The sequence derives from a man aged 25 to 45 with Graves disease. Sequencing was performed on peripheral blood mononuclear cells (PBMCs), taken at new diagnosis, from a patient treated with antithyroid drugs. The CDR3 nucleotides are TGTGCCAGCAGTGGGAGACAGGCGTCAGAGATAACCCAGTACTTC. As protein: CASSGRQASEITQYF.